The T cell receptor (beta chain) described here comes from a study of shared clonotypes between healthy human individuals. Overall study context: Used for every donor were three CD4 naive, three CD4 memory, two CD8 naive and one CD8 memory plate.

The V segment lost 1 base and the J segment 2 bases; nucleotides outside the gene matches: 11. The CDR3 runs to 18 residues. The V gene's germline CDR1 is SGHAT and CDR2 FQDESV (reference sequence). Naive CD8 cells lacked CD45RO and underwent positive selection for CCR7, leaving out terminally differentiated effector memory CD45RA+ cells. The protocol was immunoSEQ multiplex PCR, while the TCRdb copy is restricted to in-frame clones and leaves out a portion. The profile shows about 1.9 million clones, around 95% of them singletons. This sequence joins TRBV11-1 and TRBJ2-3, with 8 bases identical to TRBD2. Input material: naive CD8+ T cells from PBMCs. This receptor was obtained from a young man in good health. Some clones in this sample may be carry-over from other donors' samples. The CDR3 bases are TGTGCCAGCAGCTTAGATCGTACGGCTAGCGGGTACACAGATACGCAGTATTTT. Residues: CASSLDRTASGYTDTQYF.